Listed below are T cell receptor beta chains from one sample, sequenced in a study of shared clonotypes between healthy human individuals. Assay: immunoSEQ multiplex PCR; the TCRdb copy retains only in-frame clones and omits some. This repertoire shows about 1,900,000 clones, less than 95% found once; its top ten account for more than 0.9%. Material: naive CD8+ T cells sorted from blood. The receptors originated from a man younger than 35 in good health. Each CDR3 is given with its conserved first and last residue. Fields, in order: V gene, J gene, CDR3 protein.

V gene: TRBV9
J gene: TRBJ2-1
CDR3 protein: CASSGPGTGNNEQFF

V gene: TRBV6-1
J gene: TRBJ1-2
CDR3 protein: CASSEVTGGNYGYTF

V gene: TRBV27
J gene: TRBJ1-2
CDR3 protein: CASSFSPGAVSWGYGYTF

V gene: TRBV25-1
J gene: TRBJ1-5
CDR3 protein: CASRANKRTGGNQPQHF

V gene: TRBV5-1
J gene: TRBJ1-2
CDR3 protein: CASSLEFGEHDFYGYTF

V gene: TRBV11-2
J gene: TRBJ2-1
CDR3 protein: CASSFQGLEGTNEQFF

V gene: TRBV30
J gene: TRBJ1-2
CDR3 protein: CAWSVLEGGDGYTF

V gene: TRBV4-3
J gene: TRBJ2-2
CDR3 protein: CASSHVGAGELFF

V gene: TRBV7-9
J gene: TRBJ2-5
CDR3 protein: CASSSRGETQYF

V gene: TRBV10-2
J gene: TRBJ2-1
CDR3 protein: CASSETSGSEQFF

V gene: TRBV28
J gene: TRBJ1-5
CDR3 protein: CASSPGLGGQPQHF

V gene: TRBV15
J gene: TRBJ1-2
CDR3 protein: CATSRWTGGDYGYTF

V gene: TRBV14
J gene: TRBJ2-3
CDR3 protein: CASSQETVSWTDTQYF

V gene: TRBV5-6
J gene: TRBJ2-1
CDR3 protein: CASRGGSYNEQFF

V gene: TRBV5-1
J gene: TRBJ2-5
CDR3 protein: CASSLRGGLQETQYF

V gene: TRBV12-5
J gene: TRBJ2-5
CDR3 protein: CASGLQTGTGEETQYF

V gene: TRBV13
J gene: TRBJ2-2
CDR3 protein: CASSLRSTIFANTGELFF

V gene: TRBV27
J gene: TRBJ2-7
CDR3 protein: CASSFKAGGYEQYF

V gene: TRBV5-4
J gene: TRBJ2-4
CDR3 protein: CASSLQGNIQYF

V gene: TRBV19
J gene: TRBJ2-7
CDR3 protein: CASSPHEGSEPYEQYF

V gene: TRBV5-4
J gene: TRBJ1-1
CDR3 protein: CASSPRAVDQAFF

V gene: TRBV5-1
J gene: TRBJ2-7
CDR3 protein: CASSEGLAGGNTYEQYF

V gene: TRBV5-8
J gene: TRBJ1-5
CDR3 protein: CASSFRTGEHQPQHF

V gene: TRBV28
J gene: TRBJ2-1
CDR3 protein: CASSFQTSGSEQFF